The 9 T cell receptor beta chains in this list originate from one sample, sequenced in a study of patients and donors after allogeneic stem cell transplantation. TCRdb reanalysed the RT-PCR reads using MiXCR and keeps one entry per CDR3 protein. Of more than 850,000 distinct CDR3 sequences in the sample, roughly 18% are singletons; the top ten hold around 5.5%. The sequencing input was blood, either unsorted or a sorted T cell fraction (not recorded which). These receptors were taken from a human donor who was either an allogeneic HSCT recipient or a stem cell or donor lymphocyte infusion donor (not recorded which). It is not recorded whose cells these are; they may come from a transplant donor.

This clonotype was found a few times. The gene calls are TRBV11-1 and TRBJ2-1, with 12 bases lining up with TRBD2. Trimming at V came to 1 base and at J to 6 bases, leaving 16 bases not matched to a gene. The CDR3 covers 20 residues. The germline V gene has CDR1 SGHAT and CDR2 FQDESV (reference sequence). CDR3 in DNA: TGTGCCAGCAGCTTAGAAATGACTAGCGGGAGTAATTGGGGGCTCAATGAGCAGTTCTTC. It is translated as CASSLEMTSGSNWGLNEQFF.

The chain uses TRBV20-1 and TRBJ2-5, with 7 bases lining up with TRBD1. V shed 8 bases and J 0 bases; nucleotides not matched to a gene: 6. There are 13 residues in the CDR3. Germline values: CDR1 DFQATT, CDR2 SNEGSKA (reference sequence). CDR3 sequence (DNA): TGCAGTCAACAGGGACAGTACCAAGAGACCCAGTACTTC. This translates into CSQQGQYQETQYF.

The gene calls are TRBV7-8 and TRBJ1-1, with a tentative D call TRBD1 (6 bases). The V end lost 5 bases, the J end lost 1 base, and 20 bases lay between the germline ends. Germline V gene lookup returns CDR1 SGHVS and CDR2 FQNEAQ. The CDR3 runs to 17 residues. The CDR3 spells CASSPLMLGATNTEAFF. CDR3 coding DNA: TGTGCCAGCAGCCCCCTAATGCTGGGGGCGACGAACACTGAAGCTTTCTTT.

The V and J genes are TRBV24-1 and TRBJ1-1, with D unresolved. The CDR3 runs 14 residues. V was shortened by 0 bases and J by 7 bases, with 11 bases between the two germline ends. Germline V gene sequence: CDR1 KGHDR, CDR2 SFDVKD. The CDR3 region is CATSDLAEGGEAFF. CDR3 nucleotides: TGTGCCACCAGTGATTTGGCAGAGGGTGGTGAAGCTTTCTTT.

V gene TRBV20-1 combines with J gene TRBJ2-3, with 9 bases matching TRBD2. V shed 1 base, J shed 6 bases, and the junction held 11 bases outside the gene matches. Germline V gene data show CDR1 as DFQATT and CDR2 as SNEGSKA (reference sequence). The length of the CDR3 is 16 residues. The CDR3 spells CSARGGAGGPADTQYF. DNA for the CDR3: TGCAGTGCTAGAGGGGGAGCGGGGGGCCCCGCGGATACGCAGTATTTT.

This clonotype turned up a few times. The chain has TRBV6-1 and TRBJ1-1; TRBD1 agrees at 9 bases. This CDR3 is built from 14 residues. V lost 9 bases, J lost 5 bases, and 10 bases stayed unmatched. Germline assignment: CDR1 MNHNS and CDR2 SASEGT. CDR3 region: CASNRGQLGTEAFF. The DNA of the CDR3 is TGTGCCAGTAACAGGGGGCAATTGGGGACTGAAGCTTTCTTT.

This clonotype was detected a few times. The CDR3 DNA reads TGCGCCAGCAGCCAAGAACAAGCGGGAGACCCCTACAATGAGCAGTTCTTC. It yields the protein CASSQEQAGDPYNEQFF. The rearrangement uses TRBV4-1 and TRBJ2-1, with 8 positions matching TRBD2. Trimming at V came to 0 bases and at J to 2 bases, leaving 6 bases not matched to a gene. Germline V gives CDR1 MGHRA, CDR2 YSYEKL. The CDR3 consists of 17 residues.

The genes are TRBV29-1 and TRBJ1-2, with 9 bases fitting TRBD1. Germline CDR1 is SQVTM and CDR2 is ANQGSEA. The CDR3 has 12 amino acids. The V segment lost 7 bases and the J segment 4 bases; nucleotides outside the gene matches: 4. Here the CDR3 DNA reads TGCAGCGCTACAGGGGGCGCCTATGGCTACACCTTC. It translates to CSATGGAYGYTF.

This chain joins TRBV12-3 or TRBV12-4 and TRBJ1-2, with D tentatively TRBD1 (5 bases). Trimming removed 6 bases at V and 2 bases at J, with 19 bases between. The CDR3 has 16 amino acids. This chain's CDR3 is CASSHLLGVVNYGYTF. The CDR3 nucleotides are TGTGCCAGCAGCCACCTATTAGGGGTTGTCAACTATGGCTACACCTTC.